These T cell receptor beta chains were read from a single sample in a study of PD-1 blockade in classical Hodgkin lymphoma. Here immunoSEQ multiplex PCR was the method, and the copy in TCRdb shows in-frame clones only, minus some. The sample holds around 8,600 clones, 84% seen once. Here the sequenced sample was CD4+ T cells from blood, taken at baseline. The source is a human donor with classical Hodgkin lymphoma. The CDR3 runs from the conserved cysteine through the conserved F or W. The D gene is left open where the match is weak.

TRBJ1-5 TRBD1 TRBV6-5 TGTGCCAGCAAGACGGACAGGGAGGCTCAGCCCCAGCATTTT CASKTDREAQPQHF
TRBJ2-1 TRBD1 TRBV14 TGTGCCAGCAGCCAAGAGGGGACAGTACCCCGTGAGCAGTTCTTC CASSQEGTVPREQFF
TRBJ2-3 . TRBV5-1 TGCGCCAGCAGCTTGGAACAGGGTATGAGGACAGATACGCAGTATTTT CASSLEQGMRTDTQYF
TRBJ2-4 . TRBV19 TGTGCCAGTAGTACAAGAAGTACAGGGTTGGACATTCAGTACTTC CASSTRSTGLDIQYF
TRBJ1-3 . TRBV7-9 TGTGCAAGCGGGTCATTAGAATACACCATATATTTT CASGSLEYTIYF
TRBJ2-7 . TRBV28 TGTGCCAGCAGTTTGGGGTCCTTCGGCAGGGGCTCCAACGAGCAGTACTTC CASSLGSFGRGSNEQYF
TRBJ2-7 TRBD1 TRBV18 TGTGCCAGCTCACCGATTGACAGGGGGCTCGGGGAGCAGTACTTC CASSPIDRGLGEQYF
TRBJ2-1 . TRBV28 TGTGCCAGCAGTTCCACCTCAGGGTTAGAGCAGTTCTTC CASSSTSGLEQFF
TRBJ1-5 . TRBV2 TGTGCCAGCAATTTCGTCGCGACCAGGGGCCAAAATCAGCCCCAGCATTTT CASNFVATRGQNQPQHF
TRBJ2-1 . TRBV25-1 TGTGCCAGCACCCCCCGGAGAGGAGGACAGTACAATGAGCAGTTCTTC CASTPRRGGQYNEQFF
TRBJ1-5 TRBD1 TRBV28 TGTGCCAGCAGTTTTGGGACAGGGGGAATCTATAGCAATCAGCCCCAGCATTTT CASSFGTGGIYSNQPQHF
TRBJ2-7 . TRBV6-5 TGTGCCAGCAGTTATACTGTGGGGTTCTCCTACGAGCAGTACTTC CASSYTVGFSYEQYF
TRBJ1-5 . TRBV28 TGTGCCAGCGCTGATAGCAATCAGCCCCAGCATTTT CASADSNQPQHF
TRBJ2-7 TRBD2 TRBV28 TGTGCCAGCACTCTTAGCGGGAGGACCCACGAGCAGTACTTC CASTLSGRTHEQYF
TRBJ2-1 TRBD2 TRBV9 TGTGCCAGCAGCAAAAATAAGCAGGGGGGACTAGCGGGAAATGAGCAGTTCTTC CASSKNKQGGLAGNEQFF